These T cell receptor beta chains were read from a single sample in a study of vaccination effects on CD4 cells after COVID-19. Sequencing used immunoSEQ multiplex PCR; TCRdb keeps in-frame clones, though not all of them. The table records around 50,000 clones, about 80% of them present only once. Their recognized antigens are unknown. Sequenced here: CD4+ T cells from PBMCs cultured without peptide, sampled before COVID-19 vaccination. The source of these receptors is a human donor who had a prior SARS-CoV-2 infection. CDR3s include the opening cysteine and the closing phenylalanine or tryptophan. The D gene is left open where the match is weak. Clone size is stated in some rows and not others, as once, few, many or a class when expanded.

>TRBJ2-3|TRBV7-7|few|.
TGTGCTAGCAGCTCCCCCGATACGCAGTATTTT
CASSSPDTQYF
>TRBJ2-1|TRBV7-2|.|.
TGTGCCAGCAGCTTGGACGCCTTCAATGAGCAGTTCTTC
CASSLDAFNEQFF
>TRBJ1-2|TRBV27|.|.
TGTGCCAGCAGTTTCAGCAGGACGGGTGTTGATGGCTACACCTTC
CASSFSRTGVDGYTF
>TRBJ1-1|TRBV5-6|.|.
TGTGCCAGCAGCTTGGTACCCCAAGGGAGCACTGAAGCTTTCTTT
CASSLVPQGSTEAFF
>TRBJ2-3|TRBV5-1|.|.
TGCGCCAGCGCCGTCGGGGGCCCCACAGATACGCAGTATTTT
CASAVGGPTDTQYF
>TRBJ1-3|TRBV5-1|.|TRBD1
TGCGCCAGCAGCTCCGGGACAGGCGGATATTCTGGAAACACCATATATTTT
CASSSGTGGYSGNTIYF
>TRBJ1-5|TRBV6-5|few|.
TGTGCCAGCATTCCTGACAGTTACAATCAGCCCCAGCATTTT
CASIPDSYNQPQHF
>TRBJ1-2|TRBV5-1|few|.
TGCGCCAGCAGCTTGGCCGGGGGCGGGTCGGGATATGGCTACACCTTC
CASSLAGGGSGYGYTF
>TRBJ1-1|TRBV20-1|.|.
TGCAGTGCTAGGGCGGTTGAAGCTTTCTTT
CSARAVEAFF
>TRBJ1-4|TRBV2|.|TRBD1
TGTGCCAGCAGCACAGGGGGCGCGGCTAATGAAAAACTGTTTTTT
CASSTGGAANEKLFF
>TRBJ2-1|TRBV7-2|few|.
TGTGCCAGCAGCTCCCCTAGGGGGGCCCTCTCCTACAATGAGCAGTTCTTC
CASSSPRGALSYNEQFF
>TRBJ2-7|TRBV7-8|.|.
TGTGCCAGCAGCTTAAGTCGGGCTAGAAAAACCTACGAGCAGTACTTC
CASSLSRARKTYEQYF
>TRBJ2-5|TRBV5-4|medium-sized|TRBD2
TGTGCCAGCAGCCGAAGACTAGCCGATCAAGAGACCCAGTACTTC
CASSRRLADQETQYF
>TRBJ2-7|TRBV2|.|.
TGTGCCAGCGGGTACCCAGTAACCTACGAGCAGTACTTC
CASGYPVTYEQYF
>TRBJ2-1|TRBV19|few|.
TGTGCCACCCAACCCGCGGCAAACTCCTACAATGAGCAGTTCTTC
CATQPAANSYNEQFF
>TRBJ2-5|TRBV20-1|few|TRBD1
TGCAGTGCTAGTAACAGGGGTCAAGAGACCCAGTACTTC
CSASNRGQETQYF